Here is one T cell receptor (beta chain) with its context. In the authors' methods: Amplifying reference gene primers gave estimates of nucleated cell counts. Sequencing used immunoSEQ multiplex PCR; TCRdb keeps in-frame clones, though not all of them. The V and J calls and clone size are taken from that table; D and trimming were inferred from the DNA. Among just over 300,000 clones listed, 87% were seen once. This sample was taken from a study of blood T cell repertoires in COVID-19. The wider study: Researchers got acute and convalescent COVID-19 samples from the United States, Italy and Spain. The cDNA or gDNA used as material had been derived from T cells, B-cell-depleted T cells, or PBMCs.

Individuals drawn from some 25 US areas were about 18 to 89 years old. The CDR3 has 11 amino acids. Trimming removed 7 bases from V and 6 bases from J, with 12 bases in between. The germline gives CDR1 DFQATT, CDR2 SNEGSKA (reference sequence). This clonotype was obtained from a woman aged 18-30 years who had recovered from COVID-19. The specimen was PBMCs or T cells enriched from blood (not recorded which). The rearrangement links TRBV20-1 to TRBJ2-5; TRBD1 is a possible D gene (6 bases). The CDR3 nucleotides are TGCAGTGGGTCACAGGGTCAGACCCAGTACTTC. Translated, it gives CSGSQGQTQYF.